This T cell receptor (beta chain) comes out of a study of T cell repertoires in cytomegalovirus infection. This clonotype was detected many times. V was clipped by 2 bases and J by 7 bases, with 6 bases between them. The germline V gene encodes CDR1 SGHDN and CDR2 FVKESK. This CDR3 is built from 12 residues. TCRdb reprocessed the reads with MiXCR, giving one entry per CDR3 protein. The sample lists hundreds of thousands of distinct CDR3 sequences; around 24% were seen once. The chain recombines TRBV14 with TRBJ2-1; no reliable D call. The origin of this receptor is a human donor in good health (CMV status not recorded). Some clones in this sample may be carry-over from other donors' samples. Sequencing was done on a sample of CD8+ T cells from PBMCs. This CDR3 reads CASSQTGNEQFF. The CDR3 coding sequence is TGTGCCAGCAGCCAAACCGGGAATGAGCAGTTCTTC.